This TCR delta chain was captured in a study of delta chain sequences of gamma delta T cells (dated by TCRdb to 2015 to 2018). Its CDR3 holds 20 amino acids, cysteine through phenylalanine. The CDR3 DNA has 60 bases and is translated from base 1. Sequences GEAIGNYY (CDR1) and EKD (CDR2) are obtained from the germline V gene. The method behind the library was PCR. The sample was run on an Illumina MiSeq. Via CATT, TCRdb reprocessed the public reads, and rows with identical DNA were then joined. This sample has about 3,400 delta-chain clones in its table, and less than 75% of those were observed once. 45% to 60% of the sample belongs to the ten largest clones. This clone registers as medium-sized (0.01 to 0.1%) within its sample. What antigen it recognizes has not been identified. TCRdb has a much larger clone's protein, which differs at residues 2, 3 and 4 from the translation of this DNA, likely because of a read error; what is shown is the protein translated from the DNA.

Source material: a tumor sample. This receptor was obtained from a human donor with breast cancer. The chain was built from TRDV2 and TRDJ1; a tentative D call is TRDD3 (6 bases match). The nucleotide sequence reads TGTTCCTTTGTCACCGTGTCAAGGGAGGGGGACCGACCTTACACCGATAAACTCATCTTT. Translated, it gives CSFVTVSREGDRPYTDKLIF.